A single sample is the source of the 12 T cell receptor beta chains below, sequenced in a study of T cell clonality in common variable immunodeficiency. Using immunoSEQ multiplex PCR, the repertoire was profiled, and TCRdb retains in-frame clones only, with some absent. Singletons are absent from the sample, which has 30,000 to 40,000 clones. The sequencing sample was made of peripheral blood mononuclear cells. These receptors came from a person aged 18 to 70 in good health.

This clone was observed a handful of times. The CDR3 end lies 3 residues beyond the end of the read and is filled in from the germline J gene. V and J are TRBV7-9 and TRBJ2-5; 10 nucleotides line up with TRBD1. V was clipped by 3 bases and J by 5 bases; unmatched bases: 6. The CDR3 runs to 15 residues. Per germline, CDR1 SEHNR and CDR2 FQNEAQ (reference sequence). The covered CDR3 bases are TGTGCCAGCAGCTTTCCCGGGACAGGGGACGAGACC. It is translated as CASSFPGTGDET. The complete CDR3 sequence is CASSFPGTGDETQYF.

The table lists this clone with many counts. The read is 3 residues too short to cover the CDR3 end, so that end is filled in from the germline J gene. The genes are TRBV6-1 and TRBJ1-1, with TRBD1 identical over 8 bases. Germline lookup yields CDR1 MNHNS and CDR2 SASEGT. V dropped 6 bases and J dropped 3; count of bases not matched to a gene: 6. There are 14 residues in the CDR3. The CDR3 is CASRETGGHTEAFF. Incomplete CDR3 DNA: TGTGCCAGCAGGGAAACAGGGGGGCACACTGAA.

This clone has at least ten counts. The CDR3 is cut off 3 residues early in the read; its end comes from the germline J gene. The genes are TRBV6-2 or TRBV6-3 and TRBJ2-2; weak D call: TRBD2 (6 bases). Trimming cost V 6 bases and J 5 bases, with 10 bases left between them. The CDR3 length is 13 residues. In germline, CDR1 is MNHEY, CDR2 SVGEGT. The CDR3 loop reads CASSIRGTGELFF. The sequenced CDR3 bases are TGTGCCAGCAGCATCCGGGGGACCGGGGAG.

This clone was counted many times. The read ends 3 residues shy of where the CDR3 ends; the end is completed using the germline J gene. This chain joins TRBV30 and TRBJ1-5; D is ambiguous. The CDR3 has 13 residues. CDR1 and CDR2 from the germline V gene are GTSNPN and SVGIG (reference sequence). V was shortened by 0 bases and J by 0 bases, with 3 bases between the two germline ends. The CDR3: CAWSVHSNQPQHF. The part of the CDR3 DNA that was read is TGTGCCTGGAGTGTACATAGCAATCAGCCC. Together with reference TRBV30 and TRBJ1-5, the CDR3 gives the full variable domain: SQTIHQWPATLVQPVGSPLSLECTVEGTSNPNLYWYRQAAGRGLQLLFYSVGIGQISSEVPQNLSASRPQDRQFILSSKKLLLSDSGFYLCAWSVHSNQPQHFGDGTRLSIL.

Ten or more counts support this clone. The CDR3 end lies 3 residues beyond the end of the read and is filled in from the germline J gene. J is TRBJ2-2 and V is TRBV20-1, with TRBD2 matching over 10 bases. The V gene's germline CDR1 is DFQATT and CDR2 SNEGSKA (reference sequence). This CDR3 spans 17 amino acids. The junction had 11 bases not matched to a gene; V was cut back by 5 bases and J by 2 bases. The CDR3 reads CSAPESGRAANTGELFF. The covered CDR3 bases are TGCAGTGCTCCGGAAAGCGGGAGGGCAGCCAACACCGGGGAG.

About this clone itself: The read stops 3 residues short of the end of the CDR3; the missing end is completed from the germline J gene. V and J are TRBV19 and TRBJ1-2; 9 bases are a match to TRBD1. CDR1 and CDR2 (germline): LNHDA, SQIVND (reference sequence). V dropped 4 bases and J dropped 3; count of bases not matched to a gene: 6. CDR3 length equals 15 residues. CDR3 sequence reads: CASSSHRGLDYGYTF. The sequenced part of the CDR3 DNA is TGTGCCAGTAGTAGTCACAGGGGGCTTGACTATGGC.

This clone has at least ten counts. The CDR3 bases that were read are TGTGCCAGTAGTATTATCGGTGAAAAA. It is translated as CASSIIGEK. The CDR3 in full is CASSIIGEKLFF. This chain connects TRBV19 to TRBJ1-4; D remains unclear. Coverage ceases 3 residues before the CDR3 finishes, and the germline J gene fills in the end. V was trimmed by 3 bases and J by 7 bases, leaving 6 bases between them. CDR1 is LNHDA and CDR2 is SQIVND in the germline V gene (reference sequence). CDR3 length: 12 amino acids. Together with reference TRBV19 and TRBJ1-4, the CDR3 gives the full variable domain: DGGITQSPKYLFRKEGQNVTLSCEQNLNHDAMYWYRQDPGQGLRLIYYSQIVNDFQKGDIAEGYSVSREKKESFPLTVTSAQKNPTAFYLCASSIIGEKLFFGSGTQLSVL.

This clone was seen a handful of times. The CDR3 goes on 3 residues after the read ends, and that part is filled in from the germline J gene. The chain uses TRBV7-9 and TRBJ2-7, with no clear D. CDR1 is SEHNR and CDR2 is FQNEAQ in the germline V gene (reference sequence). The CDR3 is 15 residues long. V gave up 5 bases and J gave up 0 bases, with 14 bases separating them. The CDR3 bases that were read are TGTGCCAGCAGCCCATCCGCGGCCGACTCCTACGAG. As protein: CASSPSAADSYE. The whole CDR3 protein is CASSPSAADSYEQYF.

Only a few counts were recorded for this clone. This may be a read error, as it is one base from a much larger clone. The DNA ends 3 residues before the CDR3 does, and the rest of the CDR3 is filled in from the germline J gene. This same CDR3 is encoded by further DNA sequences in the sample. J is TRBJ2-3 and V is TRBV19, with D possibly being TRBD2 (5 bases). The V gene's germline CDR1 is LNHDA and CDR2 SQIVND (reference sequence). This CDR3 comprises 15 residues. CDR3 DNA, as far as it was read: TGTGCCAGTAGTATAGGCGGAGGTAGCAATCAGCCG. It yields the protein CASSIGGGSNQP. The whole CDR3 reads CASSIGGGSNQPQYF.

This clone was recorded at least ten times. The CDR3 end falls 3 residues outside the read, so it is completed with the germline J gene. The rearrangement links TRBV3-1 (or the pseudogene TRBV3-2) to TRBJ2-3; TRBD2 matches at 9 bases. Germline trimming cut 4 bases from V and 4 bases from J; bases unmatched to any gene: 12. This CDR3 contains 17 residues. CDR1 is LGHDT and CDR2 is YNNKEL in the germline V gene (reference sequence). CDR3 DNA (partial): TGTGCCAGCAGCCCCTATAGCGGGAGTCGTAAAGCAGATACG. It codes for CASSPYSGSRKADT. The full CDR3 sequence reads CASSPYSGSRKADTQYF.

This clone came up many times. The read stops 3 residues short of the end of the CDR3; the missing end is completed from the germline J gene. The chain is built from TRBV10-3 and TRBJ2-3; D is unclear. The CDR3 loop spans 14 amino acids. Between the trimmed V and J ends, which lost 2 bases and 1 base, there was a span of 7 bases. Looked up from germline, CDR1 is ENHRY and CDR2 is SYGVKD. The CDR3 DNA, read in part, is TGTGCCATCAGTGAGCAGGTGGGCACAGATACG. Its translation: CAISEQVGTDT. The full CDR3 is CAISEQVGTDTQYF.

Ten or more counts support this clone. From the germline J gene comes the end of the CDR3, since the read stops 3 residues before it. V is TRBV18 and J is TRBJ2-1; 10 bases map to TRBD2. CDR1 is KGHSH, CDR2 LQKENI, per germline. The ends lost 4 bases at V and 3 bases at J; junction bases unmatched: 6. The length of the CDR3 is 16 residues. Incomplete CDR3 DNA: TGTGCCAGCTCACAGCTAGCGGGAGTAAACTACAATGAG. Translating gives CASSQLAGVNYNE. The full-length CDR3 reads as CASSQLAGVNYNEQFF. Full variable domain (missing parts from reference TRBV18 and TRBJ2-1): NAGVMQNPRHLVRRRGQEARLRCSPMKGHSHVYWYRQLPEEGLKFMVYLQKENIIDESGMPKERFSAEFPKEGPSILRIQQVVRGDSAAYFCASSQLAGVNYNEQFFGPGTRLTVL.